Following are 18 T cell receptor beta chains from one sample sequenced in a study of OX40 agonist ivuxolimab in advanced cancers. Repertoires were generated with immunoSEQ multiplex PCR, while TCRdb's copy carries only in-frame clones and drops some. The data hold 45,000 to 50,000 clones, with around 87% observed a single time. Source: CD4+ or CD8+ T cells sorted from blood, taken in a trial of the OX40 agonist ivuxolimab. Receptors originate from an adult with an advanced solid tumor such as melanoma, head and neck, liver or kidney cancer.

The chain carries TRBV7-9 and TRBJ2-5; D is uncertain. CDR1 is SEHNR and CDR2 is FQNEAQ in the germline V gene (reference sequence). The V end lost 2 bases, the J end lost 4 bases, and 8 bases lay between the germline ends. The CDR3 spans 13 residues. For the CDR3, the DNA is TGTGCCAGCAGCTTAAGGGCAGCAGAGACCCAGTACTTC. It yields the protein CASSLRAAETQYF.

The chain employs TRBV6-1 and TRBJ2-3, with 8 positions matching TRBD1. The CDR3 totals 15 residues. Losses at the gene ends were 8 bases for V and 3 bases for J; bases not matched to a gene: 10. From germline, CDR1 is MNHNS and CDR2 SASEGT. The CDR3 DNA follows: TGTGCCAGCCGGGAATATGACAGGGGAACAGATACGCAGTATTTT. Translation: CASREYDRGTDTQYF.

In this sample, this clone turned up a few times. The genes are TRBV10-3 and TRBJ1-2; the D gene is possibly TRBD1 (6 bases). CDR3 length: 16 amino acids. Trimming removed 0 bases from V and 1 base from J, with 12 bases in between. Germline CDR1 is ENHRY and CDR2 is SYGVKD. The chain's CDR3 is CAISESGGGNNYGYTF. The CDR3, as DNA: TGTGCCATCAGTGAGTCAGGAGGGGGAAATAACTATGGCTACACCTTC.

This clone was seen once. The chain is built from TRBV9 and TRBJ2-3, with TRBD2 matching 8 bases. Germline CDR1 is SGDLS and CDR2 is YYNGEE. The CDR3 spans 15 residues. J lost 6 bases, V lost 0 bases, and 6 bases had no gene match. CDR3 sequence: CASSVGGAGADTQYF. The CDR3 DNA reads TGTGCCAGCAGCGTAGGGGGAGCGGGAGCCGATACGCAGTATTTT.

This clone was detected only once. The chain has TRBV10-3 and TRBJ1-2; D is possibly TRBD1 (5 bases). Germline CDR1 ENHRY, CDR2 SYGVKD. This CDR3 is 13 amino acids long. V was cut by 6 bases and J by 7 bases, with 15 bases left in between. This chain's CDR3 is CAISLEGQRGYTF. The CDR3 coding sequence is TGTGCCATCAGCCTGGAGGGGCAGCGTGGCTACACCTTC.

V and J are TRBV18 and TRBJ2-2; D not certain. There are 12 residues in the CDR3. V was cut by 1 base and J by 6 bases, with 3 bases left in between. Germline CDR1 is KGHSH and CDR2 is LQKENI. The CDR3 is CASSPLSGELFF. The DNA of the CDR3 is TGTGCCAGCTCACCACTTTCCGGGGAGCTGTTTTTT.

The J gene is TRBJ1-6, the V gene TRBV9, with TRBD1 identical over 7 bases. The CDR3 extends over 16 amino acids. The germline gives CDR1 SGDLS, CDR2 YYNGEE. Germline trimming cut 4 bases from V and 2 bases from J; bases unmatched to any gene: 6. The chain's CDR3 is CASSPQQGTYNSPLHF. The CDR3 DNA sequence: TGTGCCAGCAGCCCACAACAGGGGACCTATAATTCACCCCTCCACTTT.

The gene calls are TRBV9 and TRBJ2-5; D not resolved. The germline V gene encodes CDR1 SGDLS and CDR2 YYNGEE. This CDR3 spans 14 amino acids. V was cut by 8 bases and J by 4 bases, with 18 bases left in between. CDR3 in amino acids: CASTRTDMRETQYF. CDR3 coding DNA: TGTGCCAGTACCCGGACGGATATGAGAGAGACCCAGTACTTC.

For the CDR3, the DNA is TGTGCCAGCAGCTTAGGTATCCAATCCGAGACCCAGTACTTC. Translating it yields CASSLGIQSETQYF. This chain uses TRBV11-2 with TRBJ2-5; no clear D. The germline CDR1 and CDR2 sequences are SGHAT and FQNNGV. The CDR3 is 14 amino acids. Trimming removed 1 base at V and 5 bases at J, with 11 bases between.

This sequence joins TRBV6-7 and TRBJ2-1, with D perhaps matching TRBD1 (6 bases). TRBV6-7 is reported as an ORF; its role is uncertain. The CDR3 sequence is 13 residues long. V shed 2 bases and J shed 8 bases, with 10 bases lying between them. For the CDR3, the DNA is TGTGCCAGCAGTTACCCGGGACAATATGAGCAGTTCTTC. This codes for CASSYPGQYEQFF.

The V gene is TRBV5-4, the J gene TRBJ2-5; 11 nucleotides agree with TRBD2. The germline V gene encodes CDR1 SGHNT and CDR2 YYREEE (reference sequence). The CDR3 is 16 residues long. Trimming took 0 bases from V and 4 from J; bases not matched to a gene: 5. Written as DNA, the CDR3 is TGTGCCAGCAGCTTGGGGGCTAGCGGGGGGAGAGAGACCCAGTACTTC. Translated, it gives CASSLGASGGRETQYF.

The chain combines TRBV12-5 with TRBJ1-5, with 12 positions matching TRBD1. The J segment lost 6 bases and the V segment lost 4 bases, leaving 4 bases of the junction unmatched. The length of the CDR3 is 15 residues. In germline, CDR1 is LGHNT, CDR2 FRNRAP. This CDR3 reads CASGSGTGGLQPQHF. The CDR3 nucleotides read TGTGCTAGTGGTTCCGGGACAGGGGGCCTTCAGCCCCAGCATTTT.

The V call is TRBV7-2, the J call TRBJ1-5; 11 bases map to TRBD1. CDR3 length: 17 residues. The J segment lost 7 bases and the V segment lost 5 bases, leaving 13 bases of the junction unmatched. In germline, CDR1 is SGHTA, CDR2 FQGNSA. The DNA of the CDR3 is TGTGCCAGCAGCGCCATGCCTGGACAGGGGGCGGGACAGCCCCAGCATTTT. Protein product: CASSAMPGQGAGQPQHF.

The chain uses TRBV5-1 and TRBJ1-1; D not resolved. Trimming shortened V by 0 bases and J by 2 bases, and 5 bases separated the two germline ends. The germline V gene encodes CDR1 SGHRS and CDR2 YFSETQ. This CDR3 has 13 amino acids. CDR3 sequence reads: CASSLDLNTEAFF. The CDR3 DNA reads TGCGCCAGCAGCTTGGACTTAAACACTGAAGCTTTCTTT.

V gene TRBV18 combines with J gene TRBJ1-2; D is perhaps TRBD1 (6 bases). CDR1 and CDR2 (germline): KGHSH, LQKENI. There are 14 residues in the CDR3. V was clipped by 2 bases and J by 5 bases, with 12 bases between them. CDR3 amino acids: CASSPGGLEYGYTF. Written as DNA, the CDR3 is TGTGCCAGCTCACCAGGGGGGCTGGAATATGGCTACACCTTC.

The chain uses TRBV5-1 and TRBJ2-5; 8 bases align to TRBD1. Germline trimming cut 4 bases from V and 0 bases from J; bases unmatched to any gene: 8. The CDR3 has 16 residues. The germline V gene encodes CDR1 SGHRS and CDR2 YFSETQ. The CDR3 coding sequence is TGCGCCAGCAGCCCCGGACAGGGCCCCTACCAAGAGACCCAGTACTTC. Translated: CASSPGQGPYQETQYF.

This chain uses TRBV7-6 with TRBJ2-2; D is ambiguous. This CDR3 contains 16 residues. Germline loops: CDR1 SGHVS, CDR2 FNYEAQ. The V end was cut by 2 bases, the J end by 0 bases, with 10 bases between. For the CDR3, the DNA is TGTGCCAGCAGCTTATTTGGTGGAGCGAACACCGGGGAGCTGTTTTTT. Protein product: CASSLFGGANTGELFF.

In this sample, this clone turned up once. The CDR3 protein is CASSRGTSGLVEQFF. The DNA for the CDR3 is TGTGCCAGCAGTCGGGGGACTAGCGGTCTCGTGGAACAGTTCTTC. The chain carries TRBV27 and TRBJ2-1; 11 nucleotides align to TRBD2. The V segment lost 5 bases and the J segment 13 bases; nucleotides outside the gene matches: 13. Per the germline V gene, CDR1 is MNHEY and CDR2 is SMNVEV (reference sequence). This CDR3 is 15 amino acids long.